This record concerns one T cell receptor beta chain sequence. Original analysis: From reference gene primer amplification, estimates of nucleated cell counts were derived. TCRdb's table, derived via immunoSEQ multiplex PCR, lists solely in-frame clones and lacks some. Clone size and the V and J calls come from that table; the DNA yielded D and trimming. The sample holds tens of thousands of clones, around 85% seen once. This sample was taken from a study of blood T cell repertoires in COVID-19. Study context: Material from acute and convalescent COVID-19 was sourced from the United States, Italy and Spain. T cells, B-cell-depleted T cells, or PBMCs supplied cDNA or gDNA.

The CDR3 is made up of 15 amino acids. The germline V gene encodes CDR1 SGHRS and CDR2 YFSETQ. V was pared by 4 bases and J by 5 bases, with 18 bases between. The chain joins TRBV5-1 to TRBJ2-5; D is uncertain. Sequencing was performed on peripheral blood. This TCR derives from a man between 50 and 59 years old with acute or convalescent COVID-19. The DNA for the CDR3 is TGCGCCAGCAGCGCCGAAAACGGGTCAAGGGAGACCCAGTACTTC. Protein product: CASSAENGSRETQYF.